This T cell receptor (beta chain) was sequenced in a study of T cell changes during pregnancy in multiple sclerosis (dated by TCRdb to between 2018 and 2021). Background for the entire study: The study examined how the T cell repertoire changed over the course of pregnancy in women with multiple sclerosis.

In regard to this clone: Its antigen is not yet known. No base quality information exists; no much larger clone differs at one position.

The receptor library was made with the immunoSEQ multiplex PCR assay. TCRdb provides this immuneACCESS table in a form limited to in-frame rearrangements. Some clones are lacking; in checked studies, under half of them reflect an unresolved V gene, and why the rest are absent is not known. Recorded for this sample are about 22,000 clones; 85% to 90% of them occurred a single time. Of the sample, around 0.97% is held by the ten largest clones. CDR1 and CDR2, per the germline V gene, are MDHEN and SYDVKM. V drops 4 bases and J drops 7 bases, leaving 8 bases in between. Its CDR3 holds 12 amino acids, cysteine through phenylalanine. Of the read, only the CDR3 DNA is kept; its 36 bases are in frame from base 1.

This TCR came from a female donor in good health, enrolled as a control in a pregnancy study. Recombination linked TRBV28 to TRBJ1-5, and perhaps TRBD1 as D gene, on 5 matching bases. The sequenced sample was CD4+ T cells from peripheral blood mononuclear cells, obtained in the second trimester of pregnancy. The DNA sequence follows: TGTGCCAGCAGTTCAGGGTGGCAGCCCCAGCATTTT. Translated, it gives CASSSGWQPQHF. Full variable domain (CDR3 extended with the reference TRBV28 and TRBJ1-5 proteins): DVKVTQSSRYLVKRTGEKVFLECVQDMDHENMFWYRQDPGLGLRLIYFSYDVKMKEKGDIPEGYSVSREKKERFSLILESASTNQTSMYLCASSSGWQPQHFGDGTRLSIL.